Shown below are 14 T cell receptor beta chains from a single sample sequenced in a study of cytomegalovirus exposure and HLA in healthy donors (dated by TCRdb to 2016 to 2017). Libraries were constructed by the immunoSEQ multiplex PCR assay. As stored in TCRdb, this immuneACCESS dataset retains in-frame rearrangements with V and J assigned. A fraction of the clones does not appear; measured against another copy, unresolved V genes explain less than half of the discrepancy, and the remainder lacks a known reason. For this sample the table gives 150,000 to 200,000 clones, of which approximately 90% were detected only once. The top ten clones comprise approximately 3.1% of the sample. The material sequenced was PBMCs. The receptors stem from a man between 18 and 29 years old in good health and CMV-seronegative.

This sequence joins TRBV5-4 and TRBJ2-3; 9 positions match TRBD2. From germline, CDR1 is SGHNT and CDR2 YYREEE (reference sequence). The CDR3 is 17 amino acids. V lost 0 bases to trimming and J lost 1 base; unmatched junction nucleotides: 6. The CDR3 DNA reads TGTGCCAGCAGCTTGGCTCGTAGCGGGGGACGCACAGATACGCAGTATTTT. As protein: CASSLARSGGRTDTQYF.

The rearrangement links TRBV7-9 to TRBJ1-2; TRBD1 matches 10 bases. With V trimmed by 3 bases and J by 6 bases, 4 bases remained unmatched. Germline CDR1 reads SEHNR; CDR2 reads FQNEAQ (reference sequence). This CDR3 region has 14 residues. Written as DNA, the CDR3 is TGTGCCAGCAGCTTGGGACAGGGGACACATGGCTACACCTTC. It yields the protein CASSLGQGTHGYTF.

The chain has TRBV4-1 and TRBJ2-5, with 7 bases lining up with TRBD2. This CDR3 region has 14 residues. Looked up from germline, CDR1 is MGHRA and CDR2 is YSYEKL. V trimming: 6 bases; J trimming: 0 bases; junction bases outside the gene matches: 4. In DNA, the CDR3 is TGCGCCAGCAGGCAAACTAGCGACCAAGAGACCCAGTACTTC. Residues: CASRQTSDQETQYF.

This clone was seen more than once but under ten times. The chain has TRBV28 and TRBJ1-5; D not certain. Germline values: CDR1 MDHEN, CDR2 SYDVKM. The CDR3 covers 15 residues. Between the trimmed V and J ends, which lost 6 bases and 2 bases, there was a span of 14 bases. This chain's CDR3 is CASRFWSGGNQPQHF. CDR3 nucleotide sequence: TGTGCCAGCAGGTTTTGGTCCGGGGGCAATCAGCCCCAGCATTTT.

V and J are TRBV5-1 and TRBJ2-6, with a tentative D call TRBD2 (5 bases). This CDR3 spans 17 amino acids. The V gene lost 0 bases and the J gene lost 0 bases, with 10 bases spanning the gap. CDR1 SGHRS and CDR2 YFSETQ come from the germline V gene. The CDR3 sequence is CASSLGGPGSGANVLTF. The CDR3 DNA is TGCGCCAGCAGCTTGGGAGGGCCTGGCTCTGGGGCCAACGTCCTGACTTTC.

This clone has only one observation. CDR3 nucleotide sequence: TGCGCCAGCAGCGGGACAGGGAGCTCTGGAAACACCATATATTTT. This gives the protein CASSGTGSSGNTIYF. This chain links TRBV5-1 with TRBJ1-3; 9 bases match TRBD1. The CDR3 spans 15 residues. The germline V gene encodes CDR1 SGHRS and CDR2 YFSETQ. J was trimmed by 0 bases and V by 4 bases; bases with no gene match: 2.

The rearrangement joins TRBV28 to TRBJ1-2; D possibly corresponds to TRBD1 (6 bases). Germline V gives CDR1 MDHEN, CDR2 SYDVKM. V was cut by 1 base and J by 4 bases, with 10 bases left in between. The CDR3 contains 14 residues. The CDR3 DNA sequence: TGTGCCAGCAGTTTATCAGGGGAGGGCTATGGCTACACCTTC. Protein: CASSLSGEGYGYTF.

In the case of this clone: One end of the junction is discordant with germline, which a read error may explain. The V gene is TRBV7-7, the J gene TRBJ2-5; unclear D gene. Germline V lookup: CDR1 SSHAT, CDR2 FNYEAQ (reference sequence). This CDR3 has 15 residues. CDR3 in amino acids: CASSPQPGGTETQYF. The CDR3 region has the DNA TGTGCTAGCAGCCCCCAACCGGGTGGTACAGAGACCCAGTACTTC.

The chain joins TRBV28 to TRBJ1-2, with 8 bases aligning to TRBD1. V was pared by 5 bases and J by 6 bases, with 11 bases of the junction left unmatched. This CDR3 is 15 amino acids long. In germline, CDR1 is MDHEN, CDR2 SYDVKM. CDR3 sequence: CASSLGSGGADGYTF. The CDR3, as DNA: TGTGCCAGCAGTCTCGGATCAGGGGGCGCGGATGGCTACACCTTC.

The chain couples TRBV27 to TRBJ2-3; TRBD1 might be the D (6 bases). Trimming took 2 bases from V and 5 from J, leaving 8 bases between them. This CDR3 comprises 13 residues. Germline assignment: CDR1 MNHEY and CDR2 SMNVEV (reference sequence). The CDR3 nucleotides read TGTGCCAGCAGTTTAGGGGGCGTAGATACGCAGTATTTT. This gives the protein CASSLGGVDTQYF.

V is TRBV4-1 and J is TRBJ1-3, with 9 bases that match TRBD1. V was clipped by 1 base and J by 7 bases; unmatched bases: 11. The V gene's germline CDR1 is MGHRA and CDR2 YSYEKL. The CDR3 has 17 residues. The CDR3 reads CASSQVGRGQGPNTIYF. The CDR3 nucleotides are TGCGCCAGCAGCCAAGTGGGGAGGGGACAGGGCCCGAACACCATATATTTT.

The gene calls are TRBV19 and TRBJ1-1, with 7 bases aligning to TRBD1. V lost 1 base, J lost 4 bases, and 6 bases stayed unmatched. The CDR3 runs 15 residues. In germline, CDR1 is LNHDA, CDR2 SQIVND (reference sequence). The CDR3 nucleotides read TGTGCCAGTAGTATAGGAGGACAGGCCTTCACTGAAGCTTTCTTT. It specifies CASSIGGQAFTEAFF.

This clone was seen a few times. V usage is TRBV5-1 and J usage is TRBJ2-2; D is possibly TRBD1 (6 bases). CDR3 length: 14 residues. Germline values: CDR1 SGHRS, CDR2 YFSETQ. V was shortened by 5 bases and J by 4 bases, with 12 bases between the two germline ends. CDR3 nucleotides: TGCGCCAGCAGAGAGCAGGGGCGCACCGGGGAGCTGTTTTTT. This codes for CASREQGRTGELFF.

This chain joins TRBV7-2 and TRBJ1-4, with D uncertain. CDR1 SGHTA and CDR2 FQGNSA come from the germline V gene. V was pared by 1 base and J by 7 bases, with 10 bases between. This CDR3 has 14 residues. The CDR3 sequence is CASSLGGVREKLFF. The CDR3 DNA sequence: TGTGCCAGCAGCTTAGGAGGAGTTCGTGAAAAACTGTTTTTT.